The present T cell receptor (beta chain) was sequenced within a study of T cell changes during pregnancy in multiple sclerosis. This CDR3 comprises 15 residues. V was pared by 1 base and J by 9 bases, with 16 bases between. Germline-derived CDR1 and CDR2 are MNHNY and SVGAGI (reference sequence). Measured with immunoSEQ multiplex PCR; TCRdb has only the in-frame clones, and not every one. This sample has about 51,000 clones; around 93% occur once, and the top ten carry 1.5% to 2%. The chain joins TRBV6-6 to TRBJ2-1; a possible D gene is TRBD2 (6 bases). The clonotype was recovered from a female donor with multiple sclerosis, enrolled in a pregnancy study. The sequences come from peripheral blood, collected in the second trimester of pregnancy. The CDR3 sequence is CASSYYAPGGSEQFF. CDR3 in DNA: TGTGCCAGCAGTTACTACGCGCCTGGGGGGAGTGAGCAGTTCTTC.